The clone carrying this TCR beta chain was found many times. One entry per CDR3 protein results from TCRdb running MiXCR on the 5' RACE reads. Among around 50,000 distinct CDR3 sequences listed, roughly 12% were seen once. This specimen belongs to a study of early T cells in non-severe SARS-CoV-2 infection. The CDR3 has 15 amino acids. Germline-derived CDR1 and CDR2 are DFQATT and SNEGSKA (reference sequence). With 6 bases clipped from V and 7 bases from J, the junction kept 12 bases outside the gene matches. This sequence joins TRBV20-1 and TRBJ2-1; 10 bases are shared with TRBD2. This sequence was found in an adult who was a healthcare worker with PCR-confirmed SARS-CoV-2 infection or an uninfected control (not recorded which). The sample taken for sequencing was whole blood. This chain's CDR3 is CSAPNLAGADNEQFF. CDR3 nucleotides: TGCAGTGCCCCCAACCTAGCGGGAGCGGATAATGAGCAGTTCTTC.